Following are 30 T cell receptor beta chains from one sample sequenced in a study of blood T cell repertoires in COVID-19. The protocol was immunoSEQ multiplex PCR, while the TCRdb copy is restricted to in-frame clones and leaves out a portion. The sample yields 490,000 or so clones, approximately 91% seen once. The sequenced material came from PBMCs or T cells enriched from blood (not recorded which). These receptors all stem from a woman aged 60-70 years who had recovered from COVID-19.

The chain recombines TRBV10-3 with TRBJ2-2; TRBD1 is a possible D gene (7 bases). Germline V gene lookup returns CDR1 ENHRY and CDR2 SYGVKD. Deletions cut 6 bases from V and 8 bases from J, with 16 bases between. The CDR3 loop spans 14 amino acids. The CDR3 DNA sequence: TGTGCCATCAGATACCAGACAGGGACTGGGGAGCTGTTTTTT. This gives the protein CAIRYQTGTGELFF.

The rearrangement joins TRBV6-5 to TRBJ1-1; 7 bases agree with TRBD1. This CDR3 is 15 amino acids long. With 3 bases clipped from V and 1 base from J, the junction kept 5 bases outside the gene matches. Germline V gene data show CDR1 as MNHEY and CDR2 as SVGAGI. The CDR3 region has the DNA TGTGCCAGCAGTTATAGGGGGCTATCGAACACTGAAGCTTTCTTT. Protein: CASSYRGLSNTEAFF.

The V call is TRBV11-2, the J call TRBJ1-4; D is possibly TRBD1 (6 bases). Trimming removed 0 bases from V and 5 bases from J, with 16 bases in between. The CDR3 loop spans 17 amino acids. Germline CDR1 reads SGHAT; CDR2 reads FQNNGV. The CDR3 loop reads CASSLDLGRGQNEKLFF. For the CDR3, the DNA is TGTGCCAGCAGCTTAGATTTAGGCAGGGGCCAGAATGAAAAACTGTTTTTT.

The rearrangement uses TRBV15 and TRBJ1-4; D is possibly TRBD1 (6 bases). V dropped 0 bases and J dropped 0 bases, with 11 bases sitting between them. This CDR3 is 17 amino acids long. Germline V gene data show CDR1 as LNHNV and CDR2 as YYDKDF (reference sequence). The CDR3, as DNA: TGTGCCACCAGCAGAGACCCAGGGGTGGCAACTAATGAAAAACTGTTTTTT. This sequence encodes CATSRDPGVATNEKLFF.

The rearrangement joins TRBV2 to TRBJ2-2, with 8 positions matching TRBD1. J lost 2 bases, V lost 6 bases, and 5 bases had no gene match. Germline CDR1 SNHLY, CDR2 FYNNEI. There are 15 residues in the CDR3. The chain's CDR3 is CASSATGVNTGELFF. The CDR3 bases are TGTGCCAGCAGCGCGACAGGGGTTAACACCGGGGAGCTGTTTTTT.

The chain employs TRBV11-2 and TRBJ2-7; maybe TRBD1 (6 bases). V was cut by 5 bases and J by 0 bases, with 14 bases left in between. There are 15 residues in the CDR3. CDR1 SGHAT and CDR2 FQNNGV come from the germline V gene. The CDR3 nucleotides are TGTGCCAGCAGCCCCGACAGGATTAGCTCCTACGAGCAGTACGTC. It codes for CASSPDRISSYEQYV.

The chain couples TRBV28 to TRBJ2-7; a weak D match, TRBD2 (6 bases). V was trimmed by 1 base and J by 0 bases, leaving 10 bases between them. In germline, CDR1 is MDHEN, CDR2 SYDVKM. The CDR3 is 15 residues long. The CDR3 DNA sequence: TGTGCCAGCAGTTTATTCGGGACTGGCTCCTACGAGCAGTACTTC. Amino acid sequence: CASSLFGTGSYEQYF. Full variable domain (missing parts from reference TRBV28 and TRBJ2-7): DVKVTQSSRYLVKRTGEKVFLECVQDMDHENMFWYRQDPGLGLRLIYFSYDVKMKEKGDIPEGYSVSREKKERFSLILESASTNQTSMYLCASSLFGTGSYEQYFGPGTRLTVT.

The gene calls are TRBV10-2 and TRBJ1-1; no definite D call. V lost 8 bases and J lost 4, with 14 bases in between. CDR1 WSHSY and CDR2 SAAADI come from the germline V gene. The CDR3 runs 13 residues. In nucleotides, the CDR3 is TGCGCCAGCTCCCAGAGCCGGGGCACTGAAGCTTTCTTT. Translated: CASSQSRGTEAFF.

The chain employs TRBV4-2 and TRBJ2-5; 10 nucleotides agree with TRBD2. The J segment lost 2 bases and the V segment lost 0 bases, leaving 3 bases of the junction unmatched. Germline V gene data show CDR1 as LGHNA and CDR2 as YNFKEQ. This CDR3 is built from 16 residues. CDR3 sequence: CASSQDRAGGQETQYF. The CDR3 nucleotides read TGTGCCAGCAGCCAAGACAGAGCGGGGGGGCAAGAGACCCAGTACTTC.

This clone was counted a single time. The V and J genes are TRBV18 and TRBJ1-6; possible D gene TRBD1, 5 bases. Germline loops: CDR1 KGHSH, CDR2 LQKENI. There are 16 residues in the CDR3. The V end lost 6 bases, the J end lost 9 bases, and 21 bases lay between the germline ends. CDR3: CASSLGLVGEGSPLHF. CDR3 in DNA: TGTGCCAGCTCGCTGGGACTAGTGGGGGAAGGTTCACCCCTCCACTTT.

This chain joins TRBV29-1 and TRBJ2-7; TRBD1 matches 7 bases. After removal of 7 bases from V and 0 bases from J, the junction contained 3 bases not matched to a gene. The germline V gene has CDR1 SQVTM and CDR2 ANQGSEA. This CDR3 comprises 12 residues. In DNA form, the CDR3 reads TGCAGCGGTAGGGACAGCTCCTACGAGCAGTACGTC. Its protein product is CSGRDSSYEQYV.

The chain recombines TRBV19 with TRBJ1-2, with D unclear. Germline V lookup: CDR1 LNHDA, CDR2 SQIVND (reference sequence). V gave up 4 bases and J gave up 3 bases, with 15 bases separating them. The CDR3 runs 15 residues. CDR3 protein: CASSSRPRGDYGYTF. CDR3 bases: TGTGCCAGTAGTAGCCGGCCGAGAGGTGACTATGGCTACACCTTC.

J is TRBJ1-2 and V is TRBV18, with 10 bases that match TRBD1. The V gene's germline CDR1 is KGHSH and CDR2 LQKENI. The CDR3 has 14 residues. V shed 1 base, J shed 6 bases, and the junction held 2 bases outside the gene matches. The CDR3 bases are TGTGCCAGCTCACCACTGACAGGGGGCGATGGCTACACCTTC. It translates to CASSPLTGGDGYTF.

The chain links TRBV9 to TRBJ2-6, with a weak D call TRBD1 (5 bases). CDR1 is SGDLS and CDR2 is YYNGEE in the germline V gene. This CDR3 is built from 17 residues. V was clipped by 3 bases and J by 3 bases, with 16 bases between them. The CDR3 DNA is TGTGCCAGCAGCGCCGAAAGGGGCGCGAGTGGGGCCAACGTCCTGACTTTC. The encoded protein is CASSAERGASGANVLTF.

The V gene is TRBV19, the J gene TRBJ1-1, with a possible D match to TRBD1 (5 bases). Germline-derived CDR1 and CDR2 are LNHDA and SQIVND (reference sequence). The V and J ends lost 5 bases and 2 bases respectively, with 15 bases between them. The CDR3 extends over 15 amino acids. In nucleotides, the CDR3 is TGTGCCAGTAGTCTTATACAGGCGTTTAACACTGAAGCTTTCTTT. Translation: CASSLIQAFNTEAFF.

V and J are TRBV27 and TRBJ1-4, with 9 bases matching TRBD1. With 5 bases clipped from V and 6 bases from J, the junction kept 4 bases outside the gene matches. Germline V lookup: CDR1 MNHEY, CDR2 SMNVEV (reference sequence). This CDR3 contains 14 residues. In DNA form, the CDR3 reads TGTGCCAGCAGTGAAGGACAGGGGTATGAAAAACTGTTTTTT. Its protein is CASSEGQGYEKLFF.

The chain joins TRBV7-6 to TRBJ2-7; 16 bases are shared with TRBD2. There are 18 residues in the CDR3. Per the germline V gene, CDR1 is SGHVS and CDR2 is FNYEAQ. V was clipped by 0 bases and J by 4 bases; unmatched bases: 6. CDR3 DNA: TGTGCCAGCAGCTTAGCGGGGACTAGCGGGGGGGCAACTTACGAGCAGTACTTC. Translated, it gives CASSLAGTSGGATYEQYF.

The chain employs TRBV30 and TRBJ1-1; TRBD1 agrees at 7 bases. The V gene's germline CDR1 is GTSNPN and CDR2 SVGIG (reference sequence). CDR3 length equals 14 residues. J lost 0 bases, V lost 3 bases, and 4 bases had no gene match. CDR3: CAWSPDRLNTEAFF. CDR3 DNA: TGTGCCTGGAGCCCGGACAGGTTGAACACTGAAGCTTTCTTT.

The J gene is TRBJ2-5, the V gene TRBV2; D gene uncertain. The CDR3 has 13 amino acids. V was shortened by 6 bases and J by 7 bases, with 15 bases between the two germline ends. The germline V gene encodes CDR1 SNHLY and CDR2 FYNNEI. In nucleotides, the CDR3 is TGTGCCAGCAGCGACCCCGGGTGGCGGACCCAGTACTTC. Translation gives CASSDPGWRTQYF.

This clone has just one count. The CDR3: CASSFLDSSGETQYF. The CDR3 nucleotides read TGTGCCAGCAGTTTTTTGGACTCGTCCGGGGAGACCCAGTACTTC. The chain joins TRBV2 to TRBJ2-5; a weak D match, TRBD2 (5 bases). Trimming removed 5 bases at V and 5 bases at J, with 18 bases between. CDR1 is SNHLY and CDR2 is FYNNEI in the germline V gene. CDR3 length: 15 amino acids.

The chain recombines TRBV2 with TRBJ1-2; 8 nucleotides line up with TRBD1. The CDR3 has 13 amino acids. Germline V CDR1 and CDR2: SNHLY, FYNNEI. V shed 7 bases and J 5 bases; nucleotides not matched to a gene: 6. CDR3 protein: CASTRDRLYGYTF. For the CDR3, the DNA is TGTGCCAGCACCCGGGACAGGCTGTATGGCTACACCTTC. The variable domain in full, with the rest retrieved from reference TRBV2 and TRBJ1-2, is EPEVTQTPSHQVTQMGQEVILRCVPISNHLYFYWYRQILGQKVEFLVSFYNNEISEKSEIFDDQFSVERPDGSNFTLKIRSTKLEDSAMYFCASTRDRLYGYTFGSGTRLTVV.

Only a few counts were recorded for this clone. V and J are TRBV4-1 and TRBJ2-3; possibly TRBD2 for D (5 bases). CDR3 length: 16 amino acids. CDR1 MGHRA and CDR2 YSYEKL come from the germline V gene. V lost 5 bases and J lost 4, with 19 bases in between. CDR3 bases: TGCGCCAGCAGCAACTTCATAAAGGGAGCCGCAGATACGCAGTATTTT. Translation gives CASSNFIKGAADTQYF.

This clone was recorded a few times. As DNA, the CDR3 is TGTGCCAGCAGCTTGGCCTGGGGGGCAACTAATGAAAAACTGTTTTTT. Protein: CASSLAWGATNEKLFF. The chain carries TRBV5-5 and TRBJ1-4, with TRBD1 as a possible D gene (5 bases). From germline, CDR1 is SGHKS and CDR2 YYEKEE (reference sequence). This CDR3 comprises 16 residues. Between the trimmed V and J ends, which lost 0 bases and 0 bases, there was a span of 9 bases.

The chain is built from TRBV19 and TRBJ2-7, with 8 bases aligning to TRBD1. Germline V gene sequence: CDR1 LNHDA, CDR2 SQIVND (reference sequence). With 6 bases clipped from V and 5 bases from J, the junction kept 6 bases outside the gene matches. CDR3 length equals 13 residues. CDR3: CASRDRATHEQYF. Written as DNA, the CDR3 is TGTGCCAGTAGGGACAGGGCGACCCACGAGCAGTACTTC.

The chain employs TRBV5-1 and TRBJ2-5; tentatively, D is TRBD1 (6 bases). The CDR3 totals 15 residues. Germline CDR1 SGHRS, CDR2 YFSETQ. V lost 0 bases and J lost 2, with 11 bases in between. The CDR3 coding sequence is TGCGCCAGCAGCTTGGCCGGACAGAGTCAAGAGACCCAGTACTTC. Protein product: CASSLAGQSQETQYF.

The chain joins TRBV5-1 to TRBJ1-1; D is possibly TRBD1 (6 bases). With 4 bases removed from V and 0 bases from J, the gap between germline ends came to 10 bases. Germline assignment: CDR1 SGHRS and CDR2 YFSETQ. The CDR3 spans 14 residues. The CDR3 sequence is CASSPGDMNTEAFF. The CDR3 DNA follows: TGCGCCAGCAGCCCAGGGGACATGAACACTGAAGCTTTCTTT.

The rearrangement uses TRBV5-6 and TRBJ2-5; TRBD1 aligns across 7 bases. J gave up 3 bases and V 6 bases, and 23 bases lay outside the gene matches. This CDR3 has 19 amino acids. Germline V gives CDR1 SGHDT, CDR2 YYEEEE. The CDR3 region is CASMTPFMGRGWGEETQYF. In DNA form, the CDR3 reads TGTGCCAGCATGACTCCGTTTATGGGCAGGGGGTGGGGAGAAGAGACCCAGTACTTC.

The chain has TRBV5-1 and TRBJ2-1; a weak D match, TRBD1 (7 bases). Germline V gene sequence: CDR1 SGHRS, CDR2 YFSETQ. The CDR3 covers 13 residues. Between the trimmed V and J ends, which lost 5 bases and 5 bases, there was a span of 11 bases. The CDR3 DNA reads as TGCGCCAGCAGTCGGGGGACAGACAATGAGCAGTTCTTC. This encodes CASSRGTDNEQFF.

The genes are TRBV12-5 and TRBJ1-3; the D gene is possibly TRBD1 (5 bases). The germline CDR1 and CDR2 sequences are LGHNT and FRNRAP. The CDR3 is 15 residues long. The V and J ends lost 1 base and 7 bases respectively, with 14 bases between them. The CDR3, as DNA: TGTGCTAGTGGTTTGGGGGGGGTACTTCGGAACACCATATATTTT. Encoded protein: CASGLGGVLRNTIYF.

This chain joins TRBV18 and TRBJ2-6; TRBD1 matches at 7 bases. The length of the CDR3 is 17 residues. Looked up from germline, CDR1 is KGHSH and CDR2 is LQKENI. Trimming took 0 bases from V and 4 from J; bases not matched to a gene: 6. The CDR3 DNA sequence: TGTGCCAGCTCACCACCGCCGACAGGGTCCGGGGCCAACGTCCTGACTTTC. As protein: CASSPPPTGSGANVLTF.